This T cell receptor beta chain was found in a study of neurological immune-mediated disorders. General study points: CDR3 amino acid sequences of expanded clones were not shared across subjects, a result suggesting private repertoires in all groups. The highest TCR clonal expansion occurred in HTLV-1-associated myelopathy; multiple sclerosis fell below healthy controls.

Time point denoted: longitudinal time-point 3. The study built unsorted libraries from 2 million PBMCs kept at -80 C. The germline V gene has CDR1 LGHDT and CDR2 YNNKEL (reference sequence). V was clipped by 4 bases and J by 8 bases, with 20 bases between them. CDR3 length: 15 amino acids. This clonotype was counted at least ten times. Its target is unknown. The team produced cDNA through 5'RACE using 10-nucleotide random UMIs. MiXCR was run by TCRdb on the 5' RACE reads, yielding one entry per CDR3 protein. The repertoire holds roughly 49,000 distinct CDR3 sequences, with roughly an eighth as singletons.

J is TRBJ1-2 and V is TRBV3-1; D is ambiguous. The specimen sequenced was PBMCs. This receptor was obtained from a male donor with HTLV-1-associated myelopathy (HAM/TSP). The CDR3 is CASSPQTNAVRGYTF. The CDR3 DNA reads as TGTGCCAGCAGCCCCCAGACGAACGCCGTGAGGGGCTACACCTTC.